The rows below give T cell receptor beta chains drawn from one sample of a study of control samples from healthy donors and cancer patients. The repertoire was sequenced with immunoSEQ multiplex PCR; TCRdb's copy has only in-frame clones and lacks some. The table lists about 110,000 clones, 90% of them singletons. The sequenced sample was blood. The receptors were gathered from a human donor in good health. The donor label of this sample is uncertain. CDR3s include the opening cysteine and the closing phenylalanine or tryptophan. D genes are given only for firm matches.

v_call d_call cdr3_aa
TRBV13 . CASSLGPALQNTQYF
TRBV18 . CASSPPDGYGYTF
TRBV10-3 . CAIMRGRTDTQYF
TRBV6-1 TRBD2 CASSEIGGGTTQYF
TRBV7-6 . CASSSFSGAGANVLTF
TRBV6-1 TRBD1 CASSDPRDREGSEQYF
TRBV18 . CASSPGTLGTEAFF
TRBV6-4 TRBD1 CASSRGGGAYGYTF
TRBV7-9 . CASSSGLQIYSPLHF
TRBV10-3 . CAISEFRGYEQYF
TRBV29-1 . CSVDLANTDTQYF
TRBV9 . CASSGAGIYNEQFF
TRBV20-1 . CSARWGETQYF
TRBV6-6 . CASSHNTEAFF
TRBV9 . CASSVGEMANSPLHF
TRBV2 TRBD1 CASSEALQGDEQYF
TRBV2 . CASSGQRTSTDTQYF
TRBV5-1 TRBD2 CASTSGGDSKPFF
TRBV7-2 . CASSFDPGNYEQYF
TRBV6-6 . CASTQQVVGYEQYF
TRBV12-3/TRBV12-4 . CASRLQGSGPQHF
TRBV5-6 . CASSCAGHPNSPLHF
TRBV10-1 TRBD2 CATSRTSGGTYEQYF